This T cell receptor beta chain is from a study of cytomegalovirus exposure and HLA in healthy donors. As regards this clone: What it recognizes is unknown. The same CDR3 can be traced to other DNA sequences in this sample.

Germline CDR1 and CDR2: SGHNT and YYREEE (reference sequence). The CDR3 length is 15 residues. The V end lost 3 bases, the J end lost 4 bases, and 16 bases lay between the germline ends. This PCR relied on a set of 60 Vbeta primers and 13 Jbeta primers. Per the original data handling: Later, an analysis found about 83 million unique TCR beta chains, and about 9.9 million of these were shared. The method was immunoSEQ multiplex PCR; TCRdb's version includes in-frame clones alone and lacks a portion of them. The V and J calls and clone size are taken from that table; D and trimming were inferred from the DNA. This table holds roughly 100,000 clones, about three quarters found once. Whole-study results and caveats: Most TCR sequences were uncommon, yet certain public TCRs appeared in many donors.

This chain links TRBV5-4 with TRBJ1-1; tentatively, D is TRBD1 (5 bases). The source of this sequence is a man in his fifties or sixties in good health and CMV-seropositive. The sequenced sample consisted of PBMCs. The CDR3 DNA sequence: TGTGCCAGCAGCTATACGCAGGGTAGGGGCACTGAAGCTTTCTTT. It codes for CASSYTQGRGTEAFF. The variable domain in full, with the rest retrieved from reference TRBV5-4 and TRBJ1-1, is ETGVTQSPTHLIKTRGQQVTLRCSSQSGHNTVSWYQQALGQGPQFIFQYYREEENGRGNFPPRFSGLQFPNYSSELNVNALELDDSALYLCASSYTQGRGTEAFFGQGTRLTVV.